This is a list of T cell receptor beta chains from one sample in a study of control samples from healthy donors and cancer patients. TCRdb's copy holds only in-frame clones and misses some; the assay was immunoSEQ multiplex PCR. Here the sample spans about 410,000 clones, 90% being singletons. The specimen was PBMCs. These receptors were collected from a middle-aged man with head and neck cancer. CDR3s include the opening cysteine and the closing phenylalanine or tryptophan. A D gene is named only where the DNA matches it firmly. Clone sizes are given selectively: once, few, many, or a class where the clone is expanded.

d_gene | j_gene | v_gene | abundance | CDR3aa | CDR3nt
TRBD1 | TRBJ1-5 | TRBV2 | NA | CASRTGTGVTSSQPQHF | TGTGCCAGCCGAACCGGGACAGGGGTTACTAGTAGTCAGCCCCAGCATTTT
TRBD1 | TRBJ1-2 | TRBV5-8 | NA | CASSPNEWQGGGYTF | TGTGCCAGCAGCCCCAATGAATGGCAGGGGGGAGGCTACACCTTC
NA | TRBJ2-7 | TRBV18 | NA | CASSFLELGEQYF | TGTGCCAGCTCTTTTTTGGAGTTGGGGGAGCAGTACTTC
NA | TRBJ2-3 | TRBV2 | NA | CASRPRASYTQYF | TGTGCCAGCAGGCCAAGGGCTAGTTATACGCAGTATTTT
NA | TRBJ2-7 | TRBV14 | NA | CASSRAQGYAYEQYF | TGTGCCAGCAGCCGGGCCCAGGGATATGCCTACGAGCAGTACTTC
NA | TRBJ1-2 | TRBV5-4 | NA | CASSLEGRAGLGGYTF | TGTGCCAGCAGCTTGGAAGGACGGGCCGGTTTGGGGGGCTACACCTTC
NA | TRBJ1-2 | TRBV28 | NA | CASSLTAFYGYTF | TGTGCCAGCAGTCTTACAGCATTCTATGGCTACACCTTC
TRBD2 | TRBJ2-7 | TRBV28 | NA | CASAMTSGRAEEQYF | TGTGCCAGCGCGATGACTAGCGGGAGGGCGGAGGAGCAGTACTTC
NA | TRBJ2-5 | TRBV5-1 | NA | CASSSSRLRETQYF | TGCGCCAGCAGCTCTTCCCGTCTGAGGGAGACCCAGTACTTC
TRBD2 | TRBJ2-7 | TRBV6-6 | NA | CAIRPSGIYEQYF | TGTGCCATTCGGCCTAGCGGGATCTACGAGCAGTACTTC
NA | TRBJ2-5 | TRBV5-4 | NA | CASSLPEKQETQYF | TGTGCCAGCAGCTTGCCGGAAAAGCAAGAGACCCAGTACTTC
NA | TRBJ1-1 | TRBV18 | once | CASSPSQGLTEAFF | TGTGCCAGCTCACCGAGCCAGGGGCTCACTGAAGCTTTCTTT
NA | TRBJ1-6 | TRBV10-3 | few | CAISESFKDNSPLHF | TGTGCCATCAGTGAGTCTTTCAAGGATAATTCACCCCTCCACTTT
NA | TRBJ1-5 | TRBV6-5 | NA | CASSPGSNQPQHF | TGTGCCAGCAGCCCGGGGAGTAATCAGCCCCAGCATTTT
TRBD2 | TRBJ2-3 | TRBV11-3 | once | CASSLGGGTDTQYF | TGTGCCAGCAGCCTGGGGGGGGGCACAGATACGCAGTATTTT
NA | TRBJ1-2 | TRBV30 | NA | CAWSQVNYGYTF | TGTGCCTGGAGTCAGGTAAACTATGGCTACACCTTC
TRBD1 | TRBJ2-7 | TRBV30 | NA | CAWALDRGDEQYF | TGTGCCTGGGCCCTGGACAGGGGTGACGAGCAGTACTTC
TRBD1 | TRBJ1-1 | TRBV11-3 | NA | CASSLDQGGMAFF | TGTGCCAGCAGCTTAGATCAGGGGGGCATGGCTTTCTTT
NA | TRBJ2-3 | TRBV14 | NA | CASSRSRYTDTQYF | TGTGCCAGCAGTAGGTCCCGGTACACAGATACGCAGTATTTT
TRBD2 | TRBJ2-1 | TRBV6-5 | NA | CASSRTSGSLNEQFF | TGTGCCAGCAGCCGGACTAGCGGGAGTTTAAATGAGCAGTTCTTC
NA | TRBJ1-4 | TRBV2 | few | CASRNNGLGNEKLFF | TGTGCCAGCAGAAATAATGGGTTGGGGAATGAAAAACTGTTTTTT
NA | TRBJ2-6 | TRBV25-1 | NA | CASSESPHISGANVLTF | TGTGCCAGCAGTGAGTCTCCCCACATCTCTGGGGCCAACGTCCTGACTTTC
NA | TRBJ2-5 | TRBV27 | NA | CASSLYKSGETQYF | TGTGCCAGCAGTTTATACAAGTCGGGAGAGACCCAGTACTTC
NA | TRBJ2-2 | TRBV5-1 | NA | CASSLVSRPPGELFF | TGCGCCAGCAGCTTAGTTTCAAGGCCGCCCGGGGAGCTGTTTTTT
TRBD1 | TRBJ2-7 | TRBV18 | once | CASSPGQGAYEQYF | TGTGCCAGCTCTCCCGGGCAGGGGGCCTACGAGCAGTACTTC
NA | TRBJ2-5 | TRBV29-1 | once | CSAEEGMETQYF | TGCAGCGCCGAGGAGGGAATGGAGACCCAGTACTTC
TRBD1 | TRBJ1-1 | TRBV7-8 | NA | CASSQHGQGAVKNTEAFF | TGTGCCAGCAGCCAACACGGACAGGGGGCCGTCAAGAACACTGAAGCTTTCTTT
TRBD1 | TRBJ2-3 | TRBV9 | NA | CASSAAGGTGTDTQYF | TGTGCCAGCAGCGCCGCAGGGGGCACGGGCACAGATACGCAGTATTTT
NA | TRBJ1-1 | TRBV12-3/TRBV12-4 | NA | CASSFGRRAFF | TGTGCCAGCAGTTTCGGACGACGAGCTTTCTTT
TRBD2 | TRBJ2-7 | TRBV29-1 | NA | CSVVAGGLYEQYF | TGCAGCGTGGTAGCGGGGGGCCTTTACGAGCAGTACTTC
NA | TRBJ2-6 | TRBV30 | NA | CAQSTQAGANVLTF | TGTGCACAATCCACCCAGGCGGGGGCCAACGTCCTGACTTTC
NA | TRBJ2-5 | TRBV10-3 | NA | CAISESGPNQETQYF | TGTGCCATCAGTGAGTCGGGGCCGAACCAAGAGACCCAGTACTTC
TRBD1 | TRBJ1-3 | TRBV7-8 | NA | CASRQGGGPGNTIYF | TGTGCCAGCAGGCAAGGAGGGGGCCCTGGAAACACCATATATTTT
NA | TRBJ2-1 | TRBV9 | NA | CASLPWEGSSYNEQFF | TGTGCCAGCCTACCTTGGGAAGGTAGCTCCTACAATGAGCAGTTCTTC
TRBD2 | TRBJ2-1 | TRBV28 | NA | CASKDPLAEEDNEQFF | TGTGCCAGCAAAGACCCCCTAGCGGAGGAGGACAATGAGCAGTTCTTC
TRBD2 | TRBJ2-7 | TRBV6-1 | few | CASSETSGGAYEQYF | TGTGCCAGCAGTGAAACTAGCGGGGGGGCCTACGAGCAGTACTTC
TRBD1 | TRBJ2-5 | TRBV25-1 | NA | CASRFGTGAQETQYF | TGTGCCAGCAGATTCGGGACAGGGGCCCAAGAGACCCAGTACTTC
TRBD2 | TRBJ2-7 | TRBV12-3/TRBV12-4 | NA | CASSLYGGVEQYF | TGTGCCAGCAGTTTATATGGGGGGGTTGAGCAGTACTTC
NA | TRBJ1-1 | TRBV3-1/TRBV3-2 | NA | CASSQGDSRAEAFF | TGTGCCAGCAGCCAAGGCGACTCGAGGGCTGAAGCTTTCTTT
NA | TRBJ2-6 | TRBV10-3 | NA | CAISTQGSGANVLTF | TGTGCCATCAGTACGCAGGGGTCTGGGGCCAACGTCCTGACTTTC
NA | TRBJ2-7 | TRBV15 | few | CATSREQGPYEQYF | TGTGCCACCAGCAGAGAACAGGGTCCCTACGAGCAGTACTTC